This entry lists 25 T cell receptor beta chains sequenced from one sample in a study of Ad26.COV2.S vaccination and SARS-CoV-2 variants (dated by TCRdb to 2020 to 2022). The library was made by the immunoSEQ multiplex PCR assay. Here the immuneACCESS table is served through TCRdb, limited to in-frame sequences with V and J called. Missing clones are a known gap in these copies; in checked studies unresolved V genes cover under half, and the rest lacks a known reason. This sample lists nearly 95,000 clones; 82% were detected once. Jointly, the top ten make up about 17% of the sample. Reading the label with the study, this specimen's time point is: individuals recovered from natural SARS-CoV-2 infection. This specimen was peripheral blood, taken after recovery from COVID-19. All receptors come from a human donor who had recovered from COVID-19.

The J gene is TRBJ1-2, the V gene TRBV28; TRBD1 might be the D (5 bases). V lost 11 bases and J lost 4, with 20 bases in between. Germline lookup yields CDR1 MDHEN and CDR2 SYDVKM. The CDR3 runs 14 residues. CDR3 in DNA: TGTGCCTGTGGGGCCGGGGCACAAGGCTATGGCTACACCTTC. Protein product: CACGAGAQGYGYTF.

This rearrangement joins TRBV11-3 to TRBJ2-1; 9 positions match TRBD2. This CDR3 has 15 residues. Germline V gene lookup returns CDR1 SGHNT and CDR2 YENEEA. With 1 base clipped from V and 6 bases from J, the junction kept 4 bases outside the gene matches. DNA for the CDR3: TGTGCCAGCAGCTTAGTTGGCGGGGGGGGCAATGAGCAGTTCTTC. Its translation is CASSLVGGGGNEQFF.

The chain is built from TRBV2 and TRBJ1-1; 9 bases map to TRBD1. CDR3 size: 15 residues. Germline V gene lookup returns CDR1 SNHLY and CDR2 FYNNEI. V shed 1 base, J shed 4 bases, and the junction held 4 bases outside the gene matches. CDR3 coding DNA: TGTGCCAGCAGTGAAGTCACAGGGGGCGGCACTGAAGCTTTCTTT. Its translation is CASSEVTGGGTEAFF. Full variable domain (rest looked up from reference TRBV2 and TRBJ1-1): EPEVTQTPSHQVTQMGQEVILRCVPISNHLYFYWYRQILGQKVEFLVSFYNNEISEKSEIFDDQFSVERPDGSNFTLKIRSTKLEDSAMYFCASSEVTGGGTEAFFGQGTRLTVV.

This CDR3 is CASSLGLGGSWETQYF. CDR3 coding DNA: TGTGCCAGCAGCTTGGGTTTAGGAGGGAGTTGGGAGACCCAGTACTTC. The rearrangement uses TRBV11-3 and TRBJ2-5, with a weak D call TRBD2 (6 bases). V gave up 3 bases and J gave up 5 bases, with 19 bases separating them. Germline V gene sequence: CDR1 SGHNT, CDR2 YENEEA. CDR3 length: 16 amino acids.

The chain is built from TRBV6-5 and TRBJ2-7, with 8 bases fitting TRBD1. V was pared by 6 bases and J by 3 bases, with 4 bases of the junction left unmatched. The CDR3 length is 13 residues. The germline V gene has CDR1 MNHEY and CDR2 SVGAGI. The CDR3 loop is CASSPGGVYEQYF. The CDR3 DNA follows: TGTGCCAGCAGCCCAGGGGGCGTCTACGAGCAGTACTTC.

This rearrangement joins TRBV27 to TRBJ1-2; no clear D. Trimming took 3 bases from V and 6 from J, leaving 17 bases between them. Germline lookup yields CDR1 MNHEY and CDR2 SMNVEV (reference sequence). This CDR3 is built from 15 residues. CDR3 nucleotide sequence: TGTGCCAGCAGTTTTTTCCCGTCTCTTCAGAATGGCTACACCTTC. Translation gives CASSFFPSLQNGYTF.

V usage is TRBV28 and J usage is TRBJ1-2; 7 positions agree with TRBD1. Germline V lookup: CDR1 MDHEN, CDR2 SYDVKM. The CDR3 runs to 16 residues. The junction had 16 bases not matched to a gene; V was cut back by 5 bases and J by 7 bases. The CDR3 DNA reads TGTGCCAGCAGTCCCCTCGACAGGGCGGTACAGGGTGGCTACACCTTC. Protein product: CASSPLDRAVQGGYTF.

The chain uses TRBV18 and TRBJ2-7, with TRBD2 matching 7 bases. This CDR3 has 17 residues. CDR1 is KGHSH and CDR2 is LQKENI in the germline V gene. V was clipped by 3 bases and J by 3 bases; unmatched bases: 14. The CDR3 protein is CASSPHAPGTINYEQYF. In nucleotides, the CDR3 is TGTGCCAGCTCACCGCACGCTCCCGGGACTATTAACTACGAGCAGTACTTC.

The chain employs TRBV14 and TRBJ2-1, with a tentative D call TRBD2 (5 bases). The CDR3 covers 16 residues. The germline V gene has CDR1 SGHDN and CDR2 FVKESK. The ends were cut back, 0 bases at V and 0 bases at J, with 9 bases in the middle. CDR3 nucleotides: TGTGCCAGCAGCCAAGATATGGGGAGCTCCTACAATGAGCAGTTCTTC. Residues: CASSQDMGSSYNEQFF. Full variable domain (rest looked up from reference TRBV14 and TRBJ2-1): EAGVTQFPSHSVIEKGQTVTLRCDPISGHDNLYWYRRVMGKEIKFLLHFVKESKQDESGMPNNRFLAERTGGTYSTLKVQPAELEDSGVYFCASSQDMGSSYNEQFFGPGTRLTVL.

The chain recombines TRBV10-3 with TRBJ2-2; D is perhaps TRBD1 (6 bases). Germline loops: CDR1 ENHRY, CDR2 SYGVKD. CDR3 length: 13 residues. V dropped 8 bases and J dropped 1 base, with 8 bases sitting between them. The CDR3 spells CAIGGQNTGELFF. The CDR3 nucleotides read TGTGCCATCGGGGGACAGAACACCGGGGAGCTGTTTTTT.

This clone was detected only once. The chain has TRBV12-3 or TRBV12-4 and TRBJ2-7; weak D call: TRBD2 (6 bases). With 5 bases removed from V and 2 bases from J, the gap between germline ends came to 10 bases. CDR3 size: 13 residues. CDR3 coding DNA: TGTGCCAGCAGTAGGGACTCGACCTACGAGCAGTACTTC. Translated, it gives CASSRDSTYEQYF.

The V gene is TRBV27, the J gene TRBJ2-3; no definite D call. Trimming removed 0 bases from V and 2 bases from J, with 6 bases in between. Germline V CDR1 and CDR2: MNHEY, SMNVEV (reference sequence). The CDR3 spans 14 residues. The CDR3 is CASSLSRPTDTQYF. CDR3 DNA sequence: TGTGCCAGCAGTTTATCCCGACCCACAGATACGCAGTATTTT.

The V gene is TRBV7-2, the J gene TRBJ1-5; TRBD1 aligns across 8 bases. Germline values: CDR1 SGHTA, CDR2 FQGNSA. There are 14 residues in the CDR3. The J segment lost 6 bases and the V segment lost 5 bases, leaving 6 bases of the junction unmatched. CDR3 residues: CASSAGDRSQPQHF. The CDR3 bases are TGTGCCAGCAGCGCTGGGGACAGGAGTCAGCCCCAGCATTTT. The full variable domain, its missing parts supplied by reference TRBV7-2 and TRBJ1-5, is GAGVSQSPSNKVTEKGKDVELRCDPISGHTALYWYRQSLGQGLEFLIYFQGNSAPDKSGLPSDRFSAERTGGSVSTLTIQRTQQEDSAVYLCASSAGDRSQPQHFGDGTRLSIL.

In regard to this clone: Other DNA sequences within the sample encode an identical CDR3. DNA of the CDR3: TGTGCCAGCAGTGATTCAGAGCTAGAGACCCAGTACTTC. It encodes CASSDSELETQYF. The J gene is TRBJ2-5, the V gene TRBV2; no reliable D call. CDR1 and CDR2 (germline): SNHLY, FYNNEI. Trimming took 3 bases from V and 4 from J, leaving 9 bases between them. The CDR3 runs 13 residues.

This clone appeared many times. Here the CDR3 DNA reads TGCAGTGCTCCCGCTTGGGGAGAGCAGTACTTC. Protein: CSAPAWGEQYF. The chain joins TRBV20-1 to TRBJ2-7; D remains unclear. The CDR3 contains 11 residues. V lost 5 bases, J lost 7 bases, and 12 bases lay in between. Germline CDR1 reads DFQATT; CDR2 reads SNEGSKA (reference sequence).

The chain couples TRBV19 to TRBJ2-1, with D possibly matching TRBD2 (5 bases). The CDR3 covers 13 residues. V was cut by 9 bases and J by 6 bases, with 15 bases left in between. Germline CDR1 LNHDA, CDR2 SQIVND (reference sequence). CDR3 DNA: TGTGCCAGCAAACTAGATGCAAGCAATGAGCAGTTCTTC. As protein: CASKLDASNEQFF.

The gene calls are TRBV3-1 (or the pseudogene TRBV3-2) and TRBJ1-2; a weak D match, TRBD1 (5 bases). Trimming took off 0 bases at V and 7 bases at J, with 12 bases between the two ends. The germline V gene has CDR1 LGHDT and CDR2 YNNKEL (reference sequence). The CDR3 has 14 residues. CDR3 DNA: TGTGCCAGCAGCCAAGAATGGGGGATAAGTGGCTACACCTTC. Encoded protein: CASSQEWGISGYTF.

The chain employs TRBV11-3 and TRBJ2-3; the D is unclear. CDR1 is SGHNT and CDR2 is YENEEA in the germline V gene. V was cut by 1 base and J by 1 base, with 15 bases left in between. The CDR3 is made up of 17 amino acids. CDR3 DNA sequence: TGTGCCAGCAGCTTAGGGACCCCACACCCGGGCACAGATACGCAGTATTTT. This encodes CASSLGTPHPGTDTQYF. Full variable domain (missing parts from reference TRBV11-3 and TRBJ2-3): EAGVVQSPRYKIIEKKQPVAFWCNPISGHNTLYWYLQNLGQGPELLIRYENEEAVDDSQLPKDRFSAERLKGVDSTLKIQPAELGDSAVYLCASSLGTPHPGTDTQYFGPGTRLTVL.

The chain has TRBV28 and TRBJ2-2, with D perhaps matching TRBD1 (5 bases). This CDR3 has 17 residues. The germline V gene has CDR1 MDHEN and CDR2 SYDVKM. V was trimmed by 6 bases and J by 4 bases, leaving 21 bases between them. The CDR3 loop reads CASSSPRRALVTGELFF. DNA for the CDR3: TGTGCCAGCAGCTCACCCCGCAGGGCCCTCGTCACCGGGGAGCTGTTTTTT.

The rearrangement joins TRBV4-2 to TRBJ1-5; TRBD1 matches at 9 bases. Trimming cost V 1 base and J 6 bases; bases outside gene matches: 7. This CDR3 spans 16 amino acids. CDR1 and CDR2 (germline): LGHNA, YNFKEQ. The chain's CDR3 is CASSQGRDRVTQPQHF. The CDR3 DNA is TGTGCCAGCAGCCAAGGGAGGGACAGGGTAACTCAGCCCCAGCATTTT.

The V call is TRBV9, the J call TRBJ2-2; the match to TRBD2 covers 9 bases. This CDR3 is built from 18 residues. The V segment lost 6 bases and the J segment 5 bases; nucleotides outside the gene matches: 17. The germline V gene has CDR1 SGDLS and CDR2 YYNGEE. The CDR3 here is CASTPTRAGGLGTGELFF. For the CDR3, the DNA is TGTGCCAGCACCCCAACGAGAGCGGGAGGACTAGGAACCGGGGAGCTGTTTTTT.

CDR3 residues: CASSPVFASGGGELFF. The CDR3 nucleotides read TGTGCCAGCAGCCCAGTCTTTGCTAGCGGAGGCGGGGAGCTGTTTTTT. The chain recombines TRBV11-3 with TRBJ2-2; TRBD2 agrees at 7 bases. The CDR3 is 16 residues long. In germline, CDR1 is SGHNT, CDR2 YENEEA. J was trimmed by 7 bases and V by 5 bases; bases with no gene match: 13.

This clone was seen only once. This rearrangement joins TRBV5-5 to TRBJ1-2; possible D gene TRBD1, 5 bases. The germline CDR1 and CDR2 sequences are SGHKS and YYEKEE (reference sequence). V lost 3 bases to trimming and J lost 7 bases, with 19 bases between them. The CDR3 is made up of 15 amino acids. The chain's CDR3 is CASSSSGPDSTGYTF. The CDR3 nucleotides read TGTGCCAGCAGCTCCTCCGGACCCGACAGTACTGGCTACACCTTC.

This chain links TRBV7-2 with TRBJ1-6; D remains ambiguous. Germline assignment: CDR1 SGHTA and CDR2 FQGNSA. Trimming removed 5 bases from V and 2 bases from J, with 7 bases in between. The length of the CDR3 is 14 residues. The CDR3, as DNA: TGTGCCAGCAGCAAGCTCCCCTATAATTCACCCCTCCACTTT. It translates to CASSKLPYNSPLHF.

The rearrangement links TRBV5-6 to TRBJ2-1, with TRBD1 matching 10 bases. The J segment lost 3 bases and the V segment lost 4 bases, leaving 4 bases of the junction unmatched. Germline CDR1 reads SGHDT; CDR2 reads YYEEEE. The CDR3 extends over 15 amino acids. The DNA for the CDR3 is TGTGCCAGCAGCGTGGACAGGGGGAACTACAATGAGCAGTTCTTC. This translates into CASSVDRGNYNEQFF.